The 6 T cell receptor beta chains below all came from one sample that was sequenced in a study of shared clonotypes between healthy human individuals. Sequencing was performed with immunoSEQ multiplex PCR; in TCRdb, only in-frame clones are kept and a portion is missing. The sample includes some 2 million clones, 95% of them seen just once. Sequenced material: naive CD4+ T cells sorted from blood. This sample's subset: CD45RA+ positively selected. The receptor set was obtained from a man aged 18 to 30 in good health.

The chain has TRBV7-2 and TRBJ1-1, with no clear D. V lost 3 bases, J lost 1 base, and 9 bases lay in between. The germline gives CDR1 SGHTA, CDR2 FQGNSA. The CDR3 is made up of 14 amino acids. The CDR3 sequence: CASSFVVGNTEAFF. The CDR3 DNA reads as TGTGCCAGCAGCTTTGTAGTCGGGAACACTGAAGCTTTCTTT.

The chain joins TRBV19 to TRBJ1-6, with 9 bases identical to TRBD1. V was clipped by 3 bases and J by 8 bases; unmatched bases: 5. The germline V gene encodes CDR1 LNHDA and CDR2 SQIVND (reference sequence). The CDR3 length is 15 residues. The CDR3 DNA reads as TGTGCCAGTAGTATTATCGGGACAGGGTATTCACCCCTCCACTTT. The encoded protein is CASSIIGTGYSPLHF.

The CDR3 coding sequence is TGTGCCAGCAGCTTAGTGGCAGGGACCAAAAACATTCAGTACTTC. Its protein is CASSLVAGTKNIQYF. The chain combines TRBV7-8 with TRBJ2-4; TRBD1 is a possible D gene (5 bases). The V end was cut by 1 base, the J end by 2 bases, with 9 bases between. The CDR3 length is 15 residues. Germline assignment: CDR1 SGHVS and CDR2 FQNEAQ.

This clone has more than one count but fewer than ten. With a much larger clone just one base away, this may be a read error. The same CDR3 can be traced to other DNA sequences in this sample. V is TRBV29-1 and J is TRBJ1-1; D is unresolved. CDR3 size: 11 residues. Trimming stripped 5 bases from V and 1 base from J, with 5 bases between. Germline V gene data show CDR1 as SQVTM and CDR2 as ANQGSEA. The CDR3 protein is CSVKGNTEAFF. DNA of the CDR3: TGCAGCGTTAAGGGGAACACTGAAGCTTTCTTT.

The V gene is TRBV6-6, the J gene TRBJ2-5, with 8 bases fitting TRBD1. J was trimmed by 4 bases and V by 3 bases; bases with no gene match: 1. The CDR3 sequence is 13 residues long. CDR1 is MNHNY and CDR2 is SVGAGI in the germline V gene (reference sequence). CDR3 residues: CASSYTGGETQYF. The CDR3, as DNA: TGTGCCAGCAGTTATACAGGGGGAGAGACCCAGTACTTC.

The chain employs TRBV4-1 and TRBJ1-4, with D possibly TRBD1 on 5 matching bases. Per the germline V gene, CDR1 is MGHRA and CDR2 is YSYEKL. V was clipped by 1 base and J by 1 base, with 10 bases between them. This CDR3 is built from 16 residues. The CDR3 here is CASSQGTGVTNEKLFF. Written as DNA, the CDR3 is TGCGCCAGCAGCCAAGGCACAGGTGTAACTAATGAAAAACTGTTTTTT.